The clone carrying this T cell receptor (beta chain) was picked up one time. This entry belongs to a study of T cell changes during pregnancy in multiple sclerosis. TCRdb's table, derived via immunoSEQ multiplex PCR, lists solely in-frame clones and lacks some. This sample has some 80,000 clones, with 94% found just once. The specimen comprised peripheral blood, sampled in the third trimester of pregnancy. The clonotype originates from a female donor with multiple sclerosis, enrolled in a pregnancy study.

The CDR3: CASQARQTNTGELFF. CDR3 sequence (DNA): TGCGCCAGCCAGGCTCGGCAGACGAACACCGGGGAGCTGTTTTTT. J is TRBJ2-2 and V is TRBV5-1; no clear D. CDR1 and CDR2 from the germline V gene are SGHRS and YFSETQ. The ends were cut back, 7 bases at V and 0 bases at J, with 13 bases in the middle. The CDR3 contains 15 residues.